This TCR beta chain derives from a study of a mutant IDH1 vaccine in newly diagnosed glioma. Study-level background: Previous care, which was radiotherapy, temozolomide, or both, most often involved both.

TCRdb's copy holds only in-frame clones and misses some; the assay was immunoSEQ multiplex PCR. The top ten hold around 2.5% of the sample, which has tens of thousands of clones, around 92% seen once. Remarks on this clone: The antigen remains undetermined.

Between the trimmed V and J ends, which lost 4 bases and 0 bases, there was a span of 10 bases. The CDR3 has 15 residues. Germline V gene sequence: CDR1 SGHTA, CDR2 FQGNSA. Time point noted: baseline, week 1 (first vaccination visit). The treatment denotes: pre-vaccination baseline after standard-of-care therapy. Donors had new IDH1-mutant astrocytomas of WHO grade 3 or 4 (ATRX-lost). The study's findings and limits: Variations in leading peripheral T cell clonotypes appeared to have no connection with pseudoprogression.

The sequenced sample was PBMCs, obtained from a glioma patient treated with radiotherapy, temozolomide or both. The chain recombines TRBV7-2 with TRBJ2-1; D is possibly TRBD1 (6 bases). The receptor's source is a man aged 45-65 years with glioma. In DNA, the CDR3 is TGTGCCAGCAGCTCAGACAGGAGCTCCTACAATGAGCAGTTCTTC. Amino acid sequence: CASSSDRSSYNEQFF.